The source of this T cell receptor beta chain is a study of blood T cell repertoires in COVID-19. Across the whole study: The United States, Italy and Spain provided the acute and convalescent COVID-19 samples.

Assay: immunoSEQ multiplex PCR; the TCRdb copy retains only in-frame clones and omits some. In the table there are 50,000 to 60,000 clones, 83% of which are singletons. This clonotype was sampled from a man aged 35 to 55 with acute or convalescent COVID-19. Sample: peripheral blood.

The CDR3 nucleotides are TGTGCCAGTAGTATTTGGCCCTGGGCTAGCGGGGACACCGGGGAGCTGTTTTTT. It encodes CASSIWPWASGDTGELFF. The gene calls are TRBV19 and TRBJ2-2; 9 bases map to TRBD2. Trimming removed 3 bases from V and 3 bases from J; junction bases left unmatched: 11. Germline lookup yields CDR1 LNHDA and CDR2 SQIVND (reference sequence). The CDR3 consists of 18 residues. The full variable domain, rest sourced from reference TRBV19 and TRBJ2-2, is DGGITQSPKYLFRKEGQNVTLSCEQNLNHDAMYWYRQDPGQGLRLIYYSQIVNDFQKGDIAEGYSVSREKKESFPLTVTSAQKNPTAFYLCASSIWPWASGDTGELFFGEGSRLTVL.